Presented here are 9 T cell receptor beta chains from one specimen sequenced in a study of blood T cell repertoires in COVID-19. TCRdb keeps only in-frame clones here, not all; method: immunoSEQ multiplex PCR. The sample yields about 52,000 clones, around 90% seen once. The sequencing sample was made of peripheral blood. The receptors shown here come from a human donor in a cohort sampled during active COVID-19.

The rearrangement joins TRBV19 to TRBJ2-3; 9 bases agree with TRBD1. The junction had 5 bases not matched to a gene; V was cut back by 5 bases and J by 2 bases. The germline gives CDR1 LNHDA, CDR2 SQIVND (reference sequence). This CDR3 region has 15 residues. The CDR3 nucleotides are TGTGCCAGTAGTGGGACAGGGACCGACACAGATACGCAGTATTTT. It codes for CASSGTGTDTDTQYF.

DNA of the CDR3: TGCGCCAGCAGCTTGGTTGGGACTAGCGTTAACACCGGGGAGCTGTTTTTT. It is translated as CASSLVGTSVNTGELFF. The chain carries TRBV5-1 and TRBJ2-2; 10 bases are a match to TRBD2. In germline, CDR1 is SGHRS, CDR2 YFSETQ. V lost 0 bases to trimming and J lost 2 bases; unmatched junction nucleotides: 4. The CDR3 extends over 17 amino acids.

This chain joins TRBV3-1 (or the pseudogene TRBV3-2) and TRBJ1-6; no clear D gene. Deletions cut 0 bases from V and 14 bases from J, with 8 bases between. From germline, CDR1 is LGHDT and CDR2 YNNKEL (reference sequence). This CDR3 has 12 residues. The CDR3 reads CASSQEGRALHF. The CDR3, as DNA: TGTGCCAGCAGCCAAGAAGGGCGGGCCCTCCACTTT.

The chain employs TRBV6-4 and TRBJ2-3; no clear D. Germline V lookup: CDR1 MRHNA, CDR2 SNTAGT. Trimming stripped 1 base from V and 2 bases from J, with 10 bases between. The CDR3 contains 15 residues. CDR3 amino acids: CASSDLGGPTDTQYF. CDR3 nucleotide sequence: TGTGCCAGCAGTGACTTAGGCGGCCCCACAGATACGCAGTATTTT.

This chain links TRBV24-1 with TRBJ2-2; the D is unclear. The ends were cut back, 4 bases at V and 2 bases at J, with 7 bases in the middle. The CDR3 is made up of 14 amino acids. Germline V CDR1 and CDR2: KGHDR, SFDVKD. CDR3 DNA: TGTGCCACCAGTGACCTCCCTAACACCGGGGAGCTGTTTTTT. It specifies CATSDLPNTGELFF.

This clone appeared a single time. The rearrangement joins TRBV11-2 to TRBJ2-7, with 7 bases identical to TRBD1. The trim removed 5 bases at V and 2 bases at J, leaving 9 bases unmatched. Germline values: CDR1 SGHAT, CDR2 FQNNGV. This CDR3 is 15 amino acids long. DNA for the CDR3: TGTGCCAGCAGCAATTACAGGGGACAGACCTACGAGCAGTACTTC. Protein product: CASSNYRGQTYEQYF.

This clone has just one count. The chain joins TRBV10-2 to TRBJ2-6; TRBD2 agrees at 9 bases. Germline values: CDR1 WSHSY, CDR2 SAAADI. V was pared by 11 bases and J by 0 bases, with 8 bases of the junction left unmatched. CDR3 length: 16 amino acids. The CDR3 reads CAGSTSGSSGANVLTF. For the CDR3, the DNA is TGCGCCGGCTCGACTAGCGGTAGCTCTGGGGCCAACGTCCTGACTTTC.

The chain combines TRBV28 with TRBJ1-2, with D maybe TRBD1 (6 bases). Trimming pared 5 bases from V and 8 bases from J, leaving 12 bases between. From germline, CDR1 is MDHEN and CDR2 SYDVKM. The CDR3 is 12 amino acids. CDR3 residues: CASSPRGGGYTF. CDR3 DNA sequence: TGTGCCAGCAGTCCCCGGGGGGGCGGCTACACCTTC.

The chain uses TRBV9 and TRBJ2-1, with D tentatively TRBD2 (6 bases). The V gene lost 3 bases and the J gene lost 4 bases, with 14 bases spanning the gap. The CDR3 has 15 residues. CDR1 is SGDLS, CDR2 YYNGEE, per germline. CDR3 protein: CASSGSGLPYNEQFF. DNA of the CDR3: TGTGCCAGCAGCGGGTCGGGACTGCCATACAATGAGCAGTTCTTC.